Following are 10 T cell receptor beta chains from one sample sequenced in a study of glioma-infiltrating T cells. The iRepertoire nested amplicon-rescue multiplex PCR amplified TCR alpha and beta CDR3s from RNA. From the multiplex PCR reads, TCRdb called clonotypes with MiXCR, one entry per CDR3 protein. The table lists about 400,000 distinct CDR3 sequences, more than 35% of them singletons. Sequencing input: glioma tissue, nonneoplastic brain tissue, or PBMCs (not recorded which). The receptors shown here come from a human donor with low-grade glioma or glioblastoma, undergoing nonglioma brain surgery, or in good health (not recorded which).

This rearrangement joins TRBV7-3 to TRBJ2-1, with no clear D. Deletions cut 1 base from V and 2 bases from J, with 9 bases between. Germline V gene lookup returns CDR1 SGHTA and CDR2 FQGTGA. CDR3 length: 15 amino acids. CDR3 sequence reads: CASSLRTATYNEQFF. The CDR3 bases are TGTGCCAGCAGCTTAAGGACGGCGACCTACAATGAGCAGTTCTTC.

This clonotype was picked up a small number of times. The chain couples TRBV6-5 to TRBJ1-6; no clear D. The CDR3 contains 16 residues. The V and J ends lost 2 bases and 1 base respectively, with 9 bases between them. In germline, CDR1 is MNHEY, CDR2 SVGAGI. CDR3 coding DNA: TGTGCCAGCAGTTACCAACGGGTGTCCTATAATTCACCCCTCCACTTT. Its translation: CASSYQRVSYNSPLHF.

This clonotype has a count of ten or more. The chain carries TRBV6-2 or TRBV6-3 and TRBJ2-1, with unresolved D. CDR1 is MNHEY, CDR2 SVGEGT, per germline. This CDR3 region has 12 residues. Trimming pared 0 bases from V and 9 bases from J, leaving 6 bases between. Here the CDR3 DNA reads TGTGCCAGCAGTTACTCGAAGGGTGAGCAGTTCTTC. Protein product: CASSYSKGEQFF.

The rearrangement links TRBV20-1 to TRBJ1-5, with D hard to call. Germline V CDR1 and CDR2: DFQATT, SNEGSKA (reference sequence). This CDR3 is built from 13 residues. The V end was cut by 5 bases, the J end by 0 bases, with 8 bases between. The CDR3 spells CSALTLSNQPQHF. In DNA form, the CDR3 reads TGCAGTGCTCTTACCCTTAGCAATCAGCCCCAGCATTTT.

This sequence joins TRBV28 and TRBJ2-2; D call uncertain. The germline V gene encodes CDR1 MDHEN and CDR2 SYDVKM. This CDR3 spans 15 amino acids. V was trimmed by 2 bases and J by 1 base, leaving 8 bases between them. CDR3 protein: CASSLGSENTGELFF. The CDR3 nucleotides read TGTGCCAGCAGTTTAGGGTCAGAGAACACCGGGGAGCTGTTTTTT. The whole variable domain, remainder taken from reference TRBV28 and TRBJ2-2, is DVKVTQSSRYLVKRTGEKVFLECVQDMDHENMFWYRQDPGLGLRLIYFSYDVKMKEKGDIPEGYSVSREKKERFSLILESASTNQTSMYLCASSLGSENTGELFFGEGSRLTVL.

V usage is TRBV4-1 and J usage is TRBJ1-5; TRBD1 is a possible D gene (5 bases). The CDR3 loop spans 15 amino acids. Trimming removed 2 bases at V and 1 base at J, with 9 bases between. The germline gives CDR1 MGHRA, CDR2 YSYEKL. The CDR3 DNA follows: TGCGCCAGCAGCCAACAAAAGGGGAGCAATCAGCCCCAGCATTTT. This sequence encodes CASSQQKGSNQPQHF.

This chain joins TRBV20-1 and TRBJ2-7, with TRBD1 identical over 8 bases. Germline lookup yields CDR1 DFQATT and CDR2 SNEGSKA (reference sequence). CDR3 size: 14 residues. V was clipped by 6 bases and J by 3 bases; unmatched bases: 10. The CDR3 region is CSATRTGSFYEQYF. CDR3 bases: TGCAGTGCAACGAGGACAGGGAGTTTCTACGAGCAGTACTTC.

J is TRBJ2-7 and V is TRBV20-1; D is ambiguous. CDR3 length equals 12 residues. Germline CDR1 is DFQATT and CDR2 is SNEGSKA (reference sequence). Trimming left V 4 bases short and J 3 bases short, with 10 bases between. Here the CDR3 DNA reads TGCAGTGCTATCGGGCCAGTCTACGAGCAGTACTTC. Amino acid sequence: CSAIGPVYEQYF.

The chain's CDR3 is CASRRQSNTEAFF. The CDR3 bases are TGTGCCAGCAGGCGTCAGTCGAACACTGAAGCTTTCTTT. The V call is TRBV7-9, the J call TRBJ1-1, with unresolved D. Germline assignment: CDR1 SEHNR and CDR2 FQNEAQ (reference sequence). V dropped 6 bases and J dropped 1 base, with 9 bases sitting between them. This CDR3 has 13 residues.

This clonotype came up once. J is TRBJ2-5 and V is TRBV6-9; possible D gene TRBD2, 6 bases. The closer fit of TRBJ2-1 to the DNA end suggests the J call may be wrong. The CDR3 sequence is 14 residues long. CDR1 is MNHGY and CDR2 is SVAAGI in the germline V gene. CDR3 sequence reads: CASSYVADTGEQFF. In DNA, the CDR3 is TGTGCCAGCAGTTACGTAGCGGACACCGGTGAGCAGTTCTTC.